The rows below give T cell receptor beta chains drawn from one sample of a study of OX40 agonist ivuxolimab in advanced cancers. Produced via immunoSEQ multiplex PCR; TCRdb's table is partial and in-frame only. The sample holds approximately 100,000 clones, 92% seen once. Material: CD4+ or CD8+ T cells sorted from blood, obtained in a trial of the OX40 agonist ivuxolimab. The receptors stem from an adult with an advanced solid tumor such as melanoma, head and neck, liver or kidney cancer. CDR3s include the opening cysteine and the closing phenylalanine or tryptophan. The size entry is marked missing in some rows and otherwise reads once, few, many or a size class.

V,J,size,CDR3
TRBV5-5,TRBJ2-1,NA,CASSPLAGGPGGEQFF
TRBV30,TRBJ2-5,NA,CAWSATQAGETQYF
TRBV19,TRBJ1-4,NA,CASSIYNRGKGEKLFF
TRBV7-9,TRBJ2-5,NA,CASSLTRGGETQYF
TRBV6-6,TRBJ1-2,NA,CASSSDKNYGYTF
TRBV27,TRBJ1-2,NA,CASSGGQGAYGYTF
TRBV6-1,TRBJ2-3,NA,CASSRTASTDTQYF
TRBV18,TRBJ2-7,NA,CASSGGTSTTYEQYF
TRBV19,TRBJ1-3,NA,CASIIHHQGGGNTIYF
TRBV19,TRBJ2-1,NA,CASSGGAFIHEQFF
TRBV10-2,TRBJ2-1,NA,CASSPRAGAYNEQFF
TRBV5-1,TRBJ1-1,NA,CASRPGAGHTEAFF
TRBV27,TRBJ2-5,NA,CASSSGQQETQYF
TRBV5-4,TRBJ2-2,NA,CASSLAPRGTGELFF
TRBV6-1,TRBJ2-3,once,CASSEQGHYLTDTQYF
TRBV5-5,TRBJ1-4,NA,CASSLGTGNEKLFF
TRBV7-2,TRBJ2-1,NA,CASRRLAGYNEQFF
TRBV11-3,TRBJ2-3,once,CASSQRTGVPDTQYF
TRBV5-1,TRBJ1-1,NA,CASSPYPGAGTEAFF
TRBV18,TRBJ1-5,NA,CASSRGADQPQHF
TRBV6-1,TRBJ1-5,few,CASSEAGGSNQPQHF
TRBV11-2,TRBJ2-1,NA,CASSSSSGGANEQFF
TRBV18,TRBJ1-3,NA,CASSPRTGSSGNTIYF
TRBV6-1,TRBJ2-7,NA,CASSEGAGRRGEQYF
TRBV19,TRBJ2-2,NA,CASRPFKGTGELFF
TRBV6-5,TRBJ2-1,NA,CASSTAVQPGQFF
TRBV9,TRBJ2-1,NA,CASSVQGGSNEQFF
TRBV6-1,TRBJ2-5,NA,CASTLGGARGETQYF
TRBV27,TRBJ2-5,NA,CASSFSPRLANYQETQYF
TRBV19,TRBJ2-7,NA,CASSTRGQENSYEQYF
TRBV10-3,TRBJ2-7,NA,CASGQGYEQYF
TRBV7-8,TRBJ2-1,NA,CASSLGSGNEQFF
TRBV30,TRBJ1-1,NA,CACLGGQGNTEAFF
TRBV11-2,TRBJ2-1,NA,CASTPSGVYNEQFF
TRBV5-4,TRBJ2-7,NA,CASSNGIISYEQYF
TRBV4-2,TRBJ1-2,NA,CASRQETTGGTFYGYTF
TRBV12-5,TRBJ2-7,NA,CASGTGTGDVQYF
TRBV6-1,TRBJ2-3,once,CAVDGLAGGTDTQYF
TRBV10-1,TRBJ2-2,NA,CASSAGQNTGELFF
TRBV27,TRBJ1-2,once,CASSFSRGGSYGYTF
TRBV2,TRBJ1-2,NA,CASSEGQNYGYTF
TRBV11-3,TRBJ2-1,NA,CASSHGESAINEQFF
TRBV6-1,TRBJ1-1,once,CASSPRVFETEAFF
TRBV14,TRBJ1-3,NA,CASSQGRTGGNTIYF
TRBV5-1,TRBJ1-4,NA,CASSTGTGEKLFF
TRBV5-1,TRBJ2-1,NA,CASSSGRQGGNEQFF
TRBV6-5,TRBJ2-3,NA,CASSYQRGITDTQYF
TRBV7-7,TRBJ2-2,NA,CASRSTGELFF